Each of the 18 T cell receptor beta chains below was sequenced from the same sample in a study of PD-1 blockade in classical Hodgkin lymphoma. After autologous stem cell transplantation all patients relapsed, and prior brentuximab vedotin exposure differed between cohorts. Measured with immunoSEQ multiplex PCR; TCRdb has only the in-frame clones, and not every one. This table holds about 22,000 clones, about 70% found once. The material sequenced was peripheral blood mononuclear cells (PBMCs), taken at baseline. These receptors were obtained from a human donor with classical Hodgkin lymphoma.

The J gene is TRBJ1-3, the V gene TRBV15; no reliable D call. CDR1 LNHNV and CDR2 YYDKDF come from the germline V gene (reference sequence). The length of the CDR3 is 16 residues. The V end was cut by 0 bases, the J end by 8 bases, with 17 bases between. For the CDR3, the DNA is TGTGCCACCAGCAGAGATCTGAGGGAAGGAGATTACACCATATATTTT. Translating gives CATSRDLREGDYTIYF.

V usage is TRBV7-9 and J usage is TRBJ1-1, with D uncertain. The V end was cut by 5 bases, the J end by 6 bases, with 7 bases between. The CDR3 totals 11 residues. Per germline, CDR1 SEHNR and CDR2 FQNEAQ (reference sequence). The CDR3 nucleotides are TGTGCCAGCAGCCGAACGTCTGAAGCTTTCTTT. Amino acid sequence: CASSRTSEAFF.

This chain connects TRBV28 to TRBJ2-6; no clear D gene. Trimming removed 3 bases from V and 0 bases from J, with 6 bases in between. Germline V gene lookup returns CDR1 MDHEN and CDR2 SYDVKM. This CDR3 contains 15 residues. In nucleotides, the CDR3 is TGTGCCAGCAGTTTCCCAGACTCTGGGGCCAACGTCCTGACTTTC. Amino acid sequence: CASSFPDSGANVLTF.

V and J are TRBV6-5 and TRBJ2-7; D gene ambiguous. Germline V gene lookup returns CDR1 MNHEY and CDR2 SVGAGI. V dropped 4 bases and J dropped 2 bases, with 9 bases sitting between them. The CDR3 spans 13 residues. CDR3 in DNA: TGTGCCAGCAGTTCTCTCGGAGCCTACGAGCAGTACTTC. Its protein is CASSSLGAYEQYF.

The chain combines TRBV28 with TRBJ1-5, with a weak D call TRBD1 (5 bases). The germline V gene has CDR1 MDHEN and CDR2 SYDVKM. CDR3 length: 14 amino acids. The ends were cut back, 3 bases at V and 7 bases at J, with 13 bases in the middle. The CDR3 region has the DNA TGTGCCAGCAGTTTGCGGCAGGGAACGCAGCCCCAGCATTTT. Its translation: CASSLRQGTQPQHF.

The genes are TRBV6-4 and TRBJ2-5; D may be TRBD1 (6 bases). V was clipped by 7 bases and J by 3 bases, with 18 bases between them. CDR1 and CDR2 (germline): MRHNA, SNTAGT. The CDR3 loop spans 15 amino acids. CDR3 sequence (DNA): TGTGCCAGCAACAGGGATGCACGGGCGGAAGAGACCCAGTACTTC. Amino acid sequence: CASNRDARAEETQYF.

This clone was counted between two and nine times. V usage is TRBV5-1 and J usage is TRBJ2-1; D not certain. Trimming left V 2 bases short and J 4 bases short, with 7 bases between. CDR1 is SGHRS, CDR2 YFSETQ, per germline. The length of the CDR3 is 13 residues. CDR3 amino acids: CASSFTQYNEQFF. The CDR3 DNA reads TGCGCCAGCAGCTTCACCCAGTACAATGAGCAGTTCTTC.

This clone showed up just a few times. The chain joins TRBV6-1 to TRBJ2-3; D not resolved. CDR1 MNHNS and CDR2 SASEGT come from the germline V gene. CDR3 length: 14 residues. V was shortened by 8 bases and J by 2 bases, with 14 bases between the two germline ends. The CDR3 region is CASSYLKTTDTQYF. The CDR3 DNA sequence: TGTGCCAGCTCCTACCTGAAAACCACAGATACGCAGTATTTT.

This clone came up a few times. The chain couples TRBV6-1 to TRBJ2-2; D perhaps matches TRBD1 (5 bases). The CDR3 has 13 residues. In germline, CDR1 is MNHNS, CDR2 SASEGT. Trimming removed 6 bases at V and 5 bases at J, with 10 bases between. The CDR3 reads CASRRTRTGELFF. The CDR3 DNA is TGTGCCAGCAGGCGGACACGTACCGGGGAGCTGTTTTTT.

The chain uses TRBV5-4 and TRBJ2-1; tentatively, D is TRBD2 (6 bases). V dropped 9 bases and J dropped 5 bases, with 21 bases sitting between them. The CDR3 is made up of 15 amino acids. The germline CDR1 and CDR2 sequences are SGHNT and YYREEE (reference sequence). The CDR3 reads CATTVRGGGNNEQFF. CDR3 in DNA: TGTGCCACCACGGTACGGGGCGGCGGGAACAATGAGCAGTTCTTC.

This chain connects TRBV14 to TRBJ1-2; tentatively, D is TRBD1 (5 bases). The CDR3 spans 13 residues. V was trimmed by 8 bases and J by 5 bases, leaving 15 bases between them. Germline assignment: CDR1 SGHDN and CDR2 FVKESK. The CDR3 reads CASGRADRYGYTF. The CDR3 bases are TGTGCCAGCGGCAGGGCGGATCGATATGGCTACACCTTC. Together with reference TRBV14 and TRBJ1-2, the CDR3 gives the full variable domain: EAGVTQFPSHSVIEKGQTVTLRCDPISGHDNLYWYRRVMGKEIKFLLHFVKESKQDESGMPNNRFLAERTGGTYSTLKVQPAELEDSGVYFCASGRADRYGYTFGSGTRLTVV.

The CDR3 region is CASSYPGPGQGTEAFF. CDR3 in DNA: TGTGCCAGCAGTTACCCGGGCCCGGGACAGGGAACTGAAGCTTTCTTT. This chain uses TRBV6-6 with TRBJ1-1; 9 bases are shared with TRBD1. This CDR3 comprises 16 residues. V dropped 2 bases and J dropped 5; count of bases not matched to a gene: 9. The germline CDR1 and CDR2 sequences are MNHNY and SVGAGI (reference sequence).

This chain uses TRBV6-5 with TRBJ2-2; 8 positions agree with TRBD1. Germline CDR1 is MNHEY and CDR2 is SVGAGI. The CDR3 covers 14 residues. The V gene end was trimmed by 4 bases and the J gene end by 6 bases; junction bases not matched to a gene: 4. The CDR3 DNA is TGTGCCAGCAGTTTGTACAGGGGGTCCGGGGAGCTGTTTTTT. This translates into CASSLYRGSGELFF.

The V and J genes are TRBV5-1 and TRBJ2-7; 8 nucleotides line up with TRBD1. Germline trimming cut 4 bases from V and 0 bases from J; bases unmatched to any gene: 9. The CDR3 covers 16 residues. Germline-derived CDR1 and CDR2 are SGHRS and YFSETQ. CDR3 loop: CASSLTGAISSYEQYF. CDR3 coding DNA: TGCGCCAGCAGCCTGACAGGGGCCATCAGCTCCTACGAGCAGTACTTC.

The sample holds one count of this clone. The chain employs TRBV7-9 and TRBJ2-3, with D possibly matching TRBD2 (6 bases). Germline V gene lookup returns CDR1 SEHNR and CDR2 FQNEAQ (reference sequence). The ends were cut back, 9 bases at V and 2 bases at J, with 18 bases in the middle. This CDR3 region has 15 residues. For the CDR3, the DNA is TGTGCCAGTCAAGGGAGGTCGGGGCACACAGATACGCAGTATTTT. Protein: CASQGRSGHTDTQYF.

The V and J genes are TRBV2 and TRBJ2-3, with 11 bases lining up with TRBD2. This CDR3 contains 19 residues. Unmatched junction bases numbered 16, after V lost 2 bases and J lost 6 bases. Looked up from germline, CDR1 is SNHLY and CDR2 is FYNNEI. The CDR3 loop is CASSETTIRLAGRRDTQYF. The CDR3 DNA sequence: TGTGCCAGCAGTGAAACAACTATAAGACTAGCGGGGCGACGTGATACGCAGTATTTT.

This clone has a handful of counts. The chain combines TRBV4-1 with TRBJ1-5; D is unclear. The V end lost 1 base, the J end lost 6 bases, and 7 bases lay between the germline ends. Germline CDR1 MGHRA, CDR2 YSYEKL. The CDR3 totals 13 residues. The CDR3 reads CASSQAGGQPQHF. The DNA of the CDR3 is TGCGCCAGCAGCCAAGCCGGAGGTCAGCCCCAGCATTTT.

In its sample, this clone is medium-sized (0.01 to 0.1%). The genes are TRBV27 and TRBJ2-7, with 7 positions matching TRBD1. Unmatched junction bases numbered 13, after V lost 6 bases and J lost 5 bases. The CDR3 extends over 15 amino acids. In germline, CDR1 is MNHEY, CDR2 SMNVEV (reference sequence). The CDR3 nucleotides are TGTGCCAGCAGCAGAGGGGACCCAGGGGGAAACGAGCAGTACTTC. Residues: CASSRGDPGGNEQYF.